A selection of T cell receptor beta chains follows, all from one sample in a study of post-analysis software for immune sequencing data. TCRdb processed the PCR reads anew with MiXCR; each CDR3 protein has one entry. The sample records 740,000 or so distinct CDR3 sequences, 53% being singletons. The sample was blood. Receptors were obtained from a girl under 18 with multiple sclerosis. CDR3s include the opening cysteine and the closing phenylalanine or tryptophan. The D gene is left open where the match is weak. A row's size may be missing; if present it is once, few, many or a size class.

d_call	clone_size	v_call	j_call	cdr3_length	cdr3_nt	cdr3_aa
-	-	TRBV6-6	TRBJ2-7	16	TGTGCCAGCGGCGACGGGCGGGGCCCCTATCACGGGGAGCAGTACTTC	CASGDGRGPYHGEQYF
TRBD1	-	TRBV7-9	TRBJ1-4	15	TGTGCCAGCAGCTTAGGGGACAGGGGGATTGAAAAACTGTTTTTT	CASSLGDRGIEKLFF
-	few	TRBV3-1	TRBJ2-6	14	TGTGCCAGCACAGGGAATGCTGGGGCCAACGTCCTGACTTTC	CASTGNAGANVLTF
-	few	TRBV20-1	TRBJ1-6	12	TGCAGTGCTACCCCATCCAATTCACCCCTCCACTTT	CSATPSNSPLHF
-	once	TRBV2	TRBJ1-5	16	TGTGCCTGCATGAGGGACCATCAAGGGGGCAATCAGCCCCAGCATTTT	CACMRDHQGGNQPQHF
-	few	TRBV20-1	TRBJ2-7	13	TGCAGTGCTATAGGACAGGACTACTACGAGCAGTACTTC	CSAIGQDYYEQYF
-	-	TRBV6-5	TRBJ1-1	16	TGTGCCAGCAGTTACCGGACTCAGGGTTTTCGTCCTGAAGCTTTCTTT	CASSYRTQGFRPEAFF
TRBD1	-	TRBV6-1	TRBJ1-1	13	TGTGCCAGCTGGAGACAGGGATATCCTGAAGCTTTCTTT	CASWRQGYPEAFF
TRBD1	-	TRBV25-1	TRBJ2-5	16	TGTGCCAGCAGTGAATACAGGACAGGGGAGCGAGAGACCCAGTACTTC	CASSEYRTGERETQYF
-	-	TRBV2	TRBJ2-3	14	TGTGCCTTCTCGGACGCGGGACTCACAGATACGCAGTATTTT	CAFSDAGLTDTQYF
-	-	TRBV9	TRBJ2-1	14	TGTGCCAGCAGCGTAGCGGGACATAACAATGAGCAGTTCTTC	CASSVAGHNNEQFF
-	few	TRBV5-1	TRBJ2-1	12	TGCGCCAGCAGCTCGGGGGCCGATGAGCAGTTCTTC	CASSSGADEQFF
-	-	TRBV5-1	TRBJ2-1	11	TGCGCCAGCAGCCCCCACAATGAGCTGTTCTTC	CASSPHNELFF
-	-	TRBV7-6	TRBJ1-4	16	TGTGCCAGCAGCTTAGCGAGAGCCCGACGGGACGAAAAACTGTTTTTT	CASSLARARRDEKLFF
-	-	TRBV6-5	TRBJ2-4	11	TGTGCCAGCAGCCTCTGTGGGGAGCAGTACTTC	CASSLCGEQYF
TRBD1	-	TRBV7-9	TRBJ1-5	14	TGTGCCAGCAGTTCCGGGACAGGGAGGCAGCCCCAGCATTTT	CASSSGTGRQPQHF
-	-	TRBV5-1	TRBJ2-6	14	TGCGCCAGCAGCTTGTTTGCTGGGGCCAACGTCCTGACTTTC	CASSLFAGANVLTF
TRBD1	-	TRBV2	TRBJ2-1	15	TGTGCCAGCAGCCCTTATCCGGGACAGGTCAATGAGCAGTTCTTC	CASSPYPGQVNEQFF
-	many	TRBV12-3/TRBV12-4	TRBJ1-2	11	TGTGCCAGCAGTTTAAACTATGGCTACACCTTC	CASSLNYGYTF
-	few	TRBV5-1	TRBJ2-3	14	TGCGCCAGCAGCACGGTTAACAGTCGAGATACGCAGTATTTT	CASSTVNSRDTQYF
-	-	TRBV18	TRBJ2-5	16	TGTGCCAGCTCACCTGATGGGACCGATAATTATGAGACCCAGTACTTC	CASSPDGTDNYETQYF
-	few	TRBV12-3/TRBV12-4	TRBJ1-2	12	TGTGCCAGCAGCCCTAGGCACTATGGCTACACCTTC	CASSPRHYGYTF
-	few	TRBV29-1	TRBJ2-1	17	TGCAGCGTTACTGACTCCAAGACGATACTGGCAATTAATGAGCAGTTCTTC	CSVTDSKTILAINEQFF
TRBD2	-	TRBV20-1	TRBJ2-5	15	TGCAGTGCTAGCCGGGCTAGCGGGAGGTTGGAGACCCAGTACTTC	CSASRASGRLETQYF
-	-	TRBV5-1	TRBJ1-2	14	TGCGTCAGCAGCTCGGAGGTCGCGGGTAATGGCTACACCTTC	CVSSSEVAGNGYTF
TRBD1	-	TRBV2	TRBJ2-7	14	TGTGCCAGCACTCGGGACAGGGCACCCTACGAGCAGTACTTC	CASTRDRAPYEQYF
-	-	TRBV5-1	TRBJ1-2	14	TGCGCCAGCAGCTTGGTGACCAGAGACCATGGCTACACCTTC	CASSLVTRDHGYTF
-	few	TRBV7-3	TRBJ2-5	15	TGTGCCAGCAGCTTAACTCCGTCTAGGCAAGAGACCCAGTACTTC	CASSLTPSRQETQYF
TRBD2	-	TRBV14	TRBJ2-7	19	TGTGCCAGCAGCCCCCGAGGAGGACTAGCGACATCACGCTCCTACGAGCAGTACTTC	CASSPRGGLATSRSYEQYF
TRBD2	few	TRBV5-1	TRBJ2-3	17	TGCGCCAGCAGCATGGAGCCGGGACTAGCGGGGACAGATACGCAGTATTTT	CASSMEPGLAGTDTQYF
TRBD1	once	TRBV5-1	TRBJ2-1	16	TGCGCCAGCAGCTTGGCAGGGGGAGTCTTCTACAATGAGCAGTTCTTC	CASSLAGGVFYNEQFF
-	-	TRBV30	TRBJ1-2	12	TGTGCCCTAAAGATCATGAACTATGGCTACACCTTC	CALKIMNYGYTF
-	-	TRBV30	TRBJ2-3	12	TGTGCCTGGAGTGTAGGCACAGATACGCAGTATTTT	CAWSVGTDTQYF
TRBD1	few	TRBV10-3	TRBJ2-7	15	TGTGCCATCAGTGGGCTACAGGGGACCTCCTACGAGCAGTACTTC	CAISGLQGTSYEQYF
TRBD2	-	TRBV20-1	TRBJ2-7	15	TGCGGTGCTAGACGACCGGGACTATTCACCTACGAGCAGTACTTC	CGARRPGLFTYEQYF
-	-	TRBV12-3/TRBV12-4	TRBJ1-2	13	TGTGCCAGCAGAGCAGGGGCGCCTTATGGCTACACCTTC	CASRAGAPYGYTF
TRBD2	-	TRBV7-9	TRBJ2-5	15	TGTGCCAGCAGCCACGGGGGGACTAGTGGGTACGTGCAGTACTTC	CASSHGGTSGYVQYF
-	-	TRBV12-3/TRBV12-4	TRBJ2-7	12	TGTGCCACCAGATTGGGACCCGGGGAGCAGTACTTC	CATRLGPGEQYF
TRBD1	-	TRBV29-1	TRBJ1-4	14	TGCAGCGTTCACGGGACAGATCATAATGAAAAACTGTTTTTT	CSVHGTDHNEKLFF
TRBD2	once	TRBV7-9	TRBJ2-2	15	TGTGCCAGCAGCGGAACTAGCGGCTACACCGGGGAGCTGTTTTTT	CASSGTSGYTGELFF
TRBD2	-	TRBV20-1	TRBJ2-7	15	TGCAGTGCTAGGGGGGGTCTAGCGGGAGTTGACGAGCAGTACTTC	CSARGGLAGVDEQYF
-	-	TRBV7-3	TRBJ2-1	17	TGTGCCAGCAGCCCGAAGTTGGCCTTCTCTTCCTACAATGAGCAGTTCTTC	CASSPKLAFSSYNEQFF
TRBD1	-	TRBV4-1	TRBJ1-1	17	TGCGCCAGCAGCCAACGACAGGGTCGACTGCAGAACACTGAAGCTTTCTTT	CASSQRQGRLQNTEAFF
TRBD2	-	TRBV20-1	TRBJ2-4	16	TGCAGTGCTAGAGACCAGCGGGAGGGCCGAAGGAACATTCAGTACTTC	CSARDQREGRRNIQYF
-	-	TRBV20-1	TRBJ2-5	13	TGCAGTGCTAGAGTCCACAGGCCAGAGACCCAGTACTTC	CSARVHRPETQYF
TRBD2	-	TRBV12-3/TRBV12-4	TRBJ2-1	15	TGTGCCAGCAGGACTAGCGGGAGGCCCGGGGGTGAGCAGTTCTTC	CASRTSGRPGGEQFF
-	-	TRBV20-1	TRBJ2-3	12	TGCAGTGCTAGGATTAGCACAGATACGCAGTATTTT	CSARISTDTQYF